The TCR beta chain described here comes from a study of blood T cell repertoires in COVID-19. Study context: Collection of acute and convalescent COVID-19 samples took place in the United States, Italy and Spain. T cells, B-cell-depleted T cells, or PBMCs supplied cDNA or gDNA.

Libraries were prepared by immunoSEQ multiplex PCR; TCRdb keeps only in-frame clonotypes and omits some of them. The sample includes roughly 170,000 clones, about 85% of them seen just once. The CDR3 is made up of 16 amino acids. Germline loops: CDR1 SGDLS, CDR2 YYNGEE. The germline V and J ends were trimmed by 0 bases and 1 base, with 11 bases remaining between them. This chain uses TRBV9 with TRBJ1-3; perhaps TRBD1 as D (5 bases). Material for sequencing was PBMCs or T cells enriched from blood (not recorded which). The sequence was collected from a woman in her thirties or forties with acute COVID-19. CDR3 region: CASSVGGRESGNTIYF. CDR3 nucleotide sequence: TGTGCCAGCAGCGTAGGAGGCAGGGAATCTGGAAACACCATATATTTT.